Listed here is a single T cell receptor beta chain. Which antigen it targets is not known. The sample holds no much larger clone one base away, and base qualities are not on file. The method was RACE. The sequencing machine was a NextSeq 500. During library preparation, unique molecular identifiers were attached to individual cDNA molecules so that TCRs could be counted quantitatively and reproducibly. For every blood RNA sample, sequencing covered both the TCR alpha and TCR beta chains. Processing in the source paper ran as follows. A median of about 87,000 TCRs per sample was observed, with a range of about 20,000 to 690,600. V, J and CDR3 annotation of the TCR reads was carried out using the Decombinator software suite. Every sample was subsampled to the same number of TCRs (28,000) for the PS versus PT1 abundance plots. Expanded TCRs were defined as absent before sensitization and observed at least eight times at the 2-week time point. The public reads were reanalyzed by TCRdb: fastp trimming at Q25, MiXCR alignment, in-frame beta chains only. For every CDR3 protein sequence, its rows merge into one entry that carries the most common genes and DNA. These V and J calls are TCRdb output, not the study's own analysis. The sample includes 45,000 to 65,000 distinct CDR3 sequences, with more than 8% observed a single time. The ten biggest clones cover 8% to 10% of the sample.

The time point label on this specimen signifies: pre-sensitization, week 0. The treatment or condition label, read with the paper, signifies: therapeutic diphenylcyclopropenone sensitization with weekly scalp DPC. Blood at each patch-test visit was drawn before the patch test was applied. Patients were considered eligible if aged 18 to 70, diagnosed with alopecia and deemed suitable for DPC therapy, and patients were excluded if pregnant. Unfractionated whole blood was collected in Tempus Blood RNA tubes, and total RNA was extracted from that blood. The CDR1 and CDR2 encoded by the germline V gene are MGHDK and SYGVNS. The CDR3 runs 11 amino acids, cysteine and phenylalanine included. Only the CDR3 region is kept as DNA, spanning 33 bases read in frame from base 1. V and J lose 3 bases and 8 bases, and a span of 5 bases separates them. These data belong to a study of human T cells and chemical hapten exposure (dated by TCRdb to about 2021). In terms of the full investigation: For sensitization, 2% DPC in acetone was applied to a 2 cm by 2 cm area of upper inner arm skin. Throughout the study period of 20 to 25 weeks, patients also received therapeutic DPC doses to the scalp every week. Patch testing on the upper back used Finn chambers containing 0.01% DPC, with scoring done after 6 days according to International Contact Dermatitis Research Group standards. Most of the patients in the cohort were female, and the cohort covered alopecia areata with under or over 50% scalp involvement, alopecia totalis and alopecia universalis. Libraries were combined into a pool for sequencing, and differences in TCR yield between samples came mainly from small differences in library volumes within the pool. The study tracked peripheral blood TCR repertoire changes in vivo during primary and secondary sensitization to the hapten diphenylcyclopropenone (DPC) in alopecia patients. Blood was sampled from patients pre-sensitization (week 0) and at 2, 6 and about 24 weeks after DPC sensitization. For TCR sequencing, blood came from some 31 alopecia patients at anywhere from one to four time points (pre-sensitization, 2, 6 and 24 weeks). Overall study results and their limits: Because every patient had alopecia, a presumed autoimmune disease, the patients' immune response might differ from that of healthy individuals. Significantly more large CDR3 similarity clusters were formed by expanded TCRs than by pre-sensitization or healthy control sets, consistent with antigen-driven responses. DPC sensitization did not change how many TCRs were above 1 in 1000 frequency, and no evidence was found of alterations in global repertoire structure. Repeated subsampling changed both the strength of the expansion versus patch-test correlation and the threshold at which the correlation became significant. The number of PT1 expanded TCRs positively correlated with patch test score, significant at thresholds 8, 16 and 32 but not 4.

The clonotype originates from a man aged 35-49 years with alopecia areata. Some clones in this sample may be carry-over from other donors' samples. The rearranged segments are TRBV25-1 and TRBJ2-1; the D gene is unclear. The specimen comprised whole blood, sampled in connection with sensitization to the hapten diphenylcyclopropenone (DPC). CDR3 sequence: CASSDFDEQFF. The DNA sequence is given as TGTGCCAGCAGTGATTTCGATGAGCAGTTCTTC.